This T cell receptor beta chain was captured in a study of blood T cell repertoires in COVID-19. About the research overall: Whether acute or convalescent, the COVID-19 samples came from the United States, Italy and Spain. In each case, the material was cDNA or gDNA derived from T cells, B-cell-depleted T cells, or PBMCs.

In the source study's methods: Amplification with reference gene primers provided the estimates of nucleated cell counts. This table comes from immunoSEQ multiplex PCR, and its TCRdb copy is limited to in-frame clones, with some not included. V, J and clone size are taken as reported in that table, and D and trimming were inferred from the DNA itself. The sample has around 140,000 clones, roughly 79% seen once. In its sample, this clone was seen once. The germline V gene has CDR1 SGHTA and CDR2 FQGTGA. This CDR3 has 16 amino acids. V lost 5 bases to trimming and J lost 2 bases, with 17 bases between them.

What was sequenced was peripheral blood. The rearrangement links TRBV7-3 to TRBJ2-3, with D perhaps matching TRBD2 (5 bases). The clonotype comes from a woman aged 60-70 years with acute or convalescent COVID-19. The CDR3 sequence: CASSADSSFSTDTQYF. The CDR3 DNA reads TGTGCCAGCAGCGCGGACTCTTCCTTTTCCACAGATACGCAGTATTTT.